Listed below are T cell receptor beta chains from one sample, sequenced in a study of blood T cell repertoires in COVID-19. Assay used: immunoSEQ multiplex PCR; TCRdb lists only in-frame clones, some missing. The sample holds about 260,000 clones, around 80% seen once. The sequenced sample was PBMCs or T cells enriched from blood (not recorded which). All receptors derive from a young man with acute COVID-19. Both conserved end residues are part of each CDR3. Fields, in order: CDR3 length, D gene, J gene, V gene, clone size, CDR3 protein, CDR3 DNA. D genes are given only for firm matches. The listing skips clone size in some rows; elsewhere it reads once, few, many or a size class.

12 | NA | TRBJ2-3 | TRBV3-1/TRBV3-2 | NA | CASSQDSYTQYF | TGTGCCAGCAGCCAGGACAGCTATACGCAGTATTTT
15 | NA | TRBJ1-1 | TRBV7-9 | NA | CASSLAAGKNTEAFF | TGTGCCAGCAGCTTAGCGGCAGGGAAGAACACTGAAGCTTTCTTT
14 | NA | TRBJ1-1 | TRBV5-1 | NA | CASSFGGIDTEAFF | TGCGCCAGCAGCTTCGGGGGGATTGACACTGAAGCTTTCTTT
15 | TRBD2 | TRBJ2-1 | TRBV6-5 | once | CASSYAGGPYNEQFF | TGTGCCAGCAGTTACGCGGGGGGGCCTTACAATGAGCAGTTCTTC
11 | NA | TRBJ1-1 | TRBV12-3/TRBV12-4 | once | CATGRAVEAFF | TGTGCCACCGGTCGCGCCGTTGAAGCTTTCTTT
13 | NA | TRBJ1-2 | TRBV5-1 | few | CASSPEGVDGYTF | TGCGCCAGCAGCCCAGAGGGGGTTGATGGCTACACCTTC
17 | TRBD2 | TRBJ2-3 | TRBV5-6 | NA | CASSFQFGGREGDTQYF | TGTGCCAGCAGCTTTCAGTTTGGCGGGCGGGAGGGCGATACGCAGTATTTT
13 | NA | TRBJ1-2 | TRBV12-3/TRBV12-4 | NA | CAGTTGGAYGYTF | TGTGCCGGAACCACCGGGGGAGCTTATGGCTACACCTTC
12 | NA | TRBJ1-1 | TRBV25-1 | NA | CASSDRGTEAFF | TGTGCCAGCAGTGATCGGGGGACTGAAGCTTTCTTT
14 | TRBD1 | TRBJ1-5 | TRBV2 | NA | CASTGQGVSQPQHF | TGTGCCAGCACCGGACAGGGGGTCAGCCAGCCCCAGCATTTT
14 | NA | TRBJ2-1 | TRBV18 | NA | CASSPASSYNEQFF | TGTGCCAGCTCCCCAGCGAGCTCCTACAATGAGCAGTTCTTC
14 | NA | TRBJ1-2 | TRBV14 | NA | CASSQSGANYGYTF | TGTGCCAGCAGCCAAAGCGGGGCTAACTATGGCTACACCTTC
17 | TRBD1 | TRBJ1-5 | TRBV3-1/TRBV3-2 | NA | CASSQGEGARIHQPQHF | TGTGCCAGCAGCCAAGGCGAGGGGGCGAGAATCCATCAGCCCCAGCATTTT
15 | TRBD1 | TRBJ1-2 | TRBV5-4 | few | CASKTGDRVNYGYTF | TGTGCCAGCAAAACCGGGGACAGGGTTAACTATGGCTACACCTTC
12 | NA | TRBJ1-4 | TRBV5-4 | once | CASSFPQEKLFF | TGTGCCAGCAGCTTTCCCCAGGAAAAACTGTTTTTT
12 | NA | TRBJ1-2 | TRBV6-5 | NA | CASSPGLYGYTF | TGTGCCAGCAGTCCTGGACTATATGGCTACACCTTC
12 | NA | TRBJ1-6 | TRBV19 | NA | CASSLRDSPLHF | TGTGCCAGTAGTCTACGAGATTCACCCCTCCACTTT
13 | NA | TRBJ1-2 | TRBV6-5 | once | CASSNSGQRGYTF | TGTGCCAGCAGCAACTCAGGACAGCGAGGCTACACCTTC
14 | NA | TRBJ1-3 | TRBV6-2/TRBV6-3 | NA | CASSTEALGNTIYF | TGTGCCAGCAGTACCGAGGCACTGGGAAACACCATATATTTT
15 | NA | TRBJ2-3 | TRBV4-3 | NA | CASSRLASGADTQYF | TGCGCCAGCAGCCGTCTAGCGTCCGGCGCAGATACGCAGTATTTT
14 | NA | TRBJ1-5 | TRBV18 | few | CASSGDRKDQPQHF | TGTGCCAGCTCAGGCGACAGGAAAGATCAGCCCCAGCATTTT
16 | TRBD1 | TRBJ1-1 | TRBV9 | once | CASSLGTGALNTEAFF | TGTGCCAGCAGCTTAGGGACAGGGGCACTGAACACTGAAGCTTTCTTT
17 | TRBD1 | TRBJ1-2 | TRBV9 | NA | CASSPRTGEFERYGYTF | TGTGCCAGCAGCCCACGGACAGGGGAATTTGAAAGATATGGCTACACCTTC
15 | NA | TRBJ1-1 | TRBV25-1 | few | CASSHQAGRGTEAFF | TGTGCCAGCAGCCACCAGGCCGGCAGGGGCACTGAAGCTTTCTTT
18 | TRBD2 | TRBJ2-3 | TRBV9 | NA | CASSVGPAGGPGRDTQYF | TGTGCCAGCAGCGTAGGTCCAGCGGGGGGGCCGGGTCGAGATACGCAGTATTTT
15 | TRBD1 | TRBJ1-5 | TRBV7-9 | NA | CASSIGTARNQPQHF | TGTGCCAGCAGCATAGGGACAGCGAGAAATCAGCCCCAGCATTTT
14 | NA | TRBJ2-3 | TRBV28 | NA | CASSLIGNTDTQYF | TGTGCCAGCAGTTTAATCGGTAACACAGATACGCAGTATTTT
14 | NA | TRBJ1-1 | TRBV7-9 | NA | CASTMGQTNTEAFF | TGTGCCAGCACTATGGGCCAGACGAACACTGAAGCTTTCTTT
13 | NA | TRBJ1-2 | TRBV27 | NA | CASSLGRNYGYTF | TGTGCCAGCAGTTTGGGCAGAAACTATGGCTACACCTTC
19 | TRBD1 | TRBJ1-1 | TRBV28 | NA | CASSTIGRIGDSLNTEAFF | TGTGCCAGCAGCACTATAGGACGAATTGGGGACAGCTTGAACACTGAAGCTTTCTTT
14 | NA | TRBJ2-3 | TRBV6-2/TRBV6-3 | NA | CASSYSSIADTQYF | TGTGCCAGCAGTTACTCGAGCATTGCGGATACGCAGTATTTT
11 | NA | TRBJ1-4 | TRBV12-3/TRBV12-4 | NA | CASSNREKLFF | TGTGCCAGCAGCAATAGAGAAAAACTGTTTTTT
14 | NA | TRBJ2-5 | TRBV11-3 | NA | CASSLADSQETQYF | TGTGCCAGCAGCTTAGCGGACAGCCAAGAGACCCAGTACTTC
12 | NA | TRBJ2-3 | TRBV9 | NA | CASSVDLDTQYF | TGTGCCAGCAGCGTAGACTTAGATACGCAGTATTTT
15 | TRBD2 | TRBJ2-2 | TRBV11-2 | NA | CASRESGGVTGELFF | TGTGCCAGCAGAGAGAGCGGGGGAGTGACCGGGGAGCTGTTTTTT
15 | TRBD1 | TRBJ1-2 | TRBV25-1 | NA | CASSVRQGAGYGYTF | TGTGCCAGCAGTGTAAGACAGGGGGCCGGTTATGGCTACACCTTC
16 | TRBD1 | TRBJ2-1 | TRBV24-1 | NA | CATSDPGQGMGNEQFF | TGTGCCACCAGTGATCCGGGACAGGGAATGGGCAATGAGCAGTTCTTC
16 | TRBD2 | TRBJ2-1 | TRBV6-5 | few | CASSYVSSGIPDEQFF | TGTGCCAGCAGTTACGTGTCCAGCGGGATACCGGACGAGCAGTTCTTC
14 | NA | TRBJ2-1 | TRBV12-1 | few | CASSFASGRNEQFF | TGTGCCAGCAGCTTTGCTAGCGGACGCAATGAGCAGTTCTTC
15 | NA | TRBJ2-1 | TRBV14 | NA | CASSQIMQGSGEQFF | TGTGCCAGCAGCCAAATCATGCAGGGGTCGGGTGAGCAGTTCTTC
16 | TRBD1 | TRBJ1-5 | TRBV5-1 | once | CASSLGAGGTGQPQHF | TGTGCCAGCAGCTTGGGGGCAGGGGGCACGGGGCAGCCCCAGCATTTT
15 | NA | TRBJ1-6 | TRBV5-5 | few | CASSTHEFPSSPLHF | TGTGCCAGCAGCACCCATGAGTTCCCCTCTTCACCCCTCCACTTT
15 | TRBD2 | TRBJ2-1 | TRBV7-8 | NA | CASRPSSGGYNEQFF | TGTGCCAGCAGACCCAGTAGCGGGGGTTACAATGAGCAGTTCTTC
13 | NA | TRBJ2-3 | TRBV9 | NA | CASSRVARDTQYF | TGTGCCAGCAGTCGCGTCGCCCGGGATACGCAGTATTTT
15 | TRBD1 | TRBJ1-2 | TRBV28 | once | CASNSGQGAVYGYTF | TGTGCCAGCAATTCAGGACAGGGGGCCGTCTATGGCTACACCTTC
16 | NA | TRBJ2-5 | TRBV6-5 | NA | CASSSPGSAGGETQYF | TGTGCCAGCAGTTCCCCGGGAAGCGCAGGGGGGGAGACCCAGTACTTC